This is a list of T cell receptor beta chains from one sample in a study of blood T cell repertoires in COVID-19. TCRdb's table, derived via immunoSEQ multiplex PCR, lists solely in-frame clones and lacks some. The table has 250,000 or so clones, nearly 90% seen once. The specimen was peripheral blood. The receptors here all came from a woman in her fifties or sixties with COVID-19, enrolled during active disease. The conserved cysteine and the conserved F or W are not part of the CDR3 here. Expanded clones are given a class, and other clones once, few, many or no size at all.

v_call	clone_size	j_call	cdr3_aa
TRBV21-1	.	TRBJ2-2	ASSRRQFGGAGELF
TRBV6-5	.	TRBJ2-7	ASSYSDRGYEQY
TRBV2	.	TRBJ1-1	ASSEPAGNTEAF
TRBV6-5	.	TRBJ2-5	ASRRAGGETQY
TRBV19	.	TRBJ2-7	ASTPPWLGPGQGLREQY
TRBV4-3	.	TRBJ2-7	ASSQDSSGLYEQY
TRBV5-6	.	TRBJ1-2	ASSTRAGGSNYGYT
TRBV18	.	TRBJ1-1	ASSLRGRNTEAF
TRBV4-2	.	TRBJ2-2	ASSPDRFGELF
TRBV2	.	TRBJ2-1	ASTGGPSNEQF
TRBV15	once	TRBJ1-5	ATSRGTVNQPQH
TRBV2	.	TRBJ2-7	ATSQEASYEQY
TRBV7-9	.	TRBJ1-3	ASSPRRASEGSGNTIY
TRBV10-3	.	TRBJ2-3	AISETATRTDTQY
TRBV19	.	TRBJ1-2	ASGQHYGYT
TRBV6-2/TRBV6-3	.	TRBJ2-1	ASSIGGNYNEQF
TRBV6-5	.	TRBJ2-7	ASILDRAHYEQY
TRBV28	.	TRBJ1-1	ASSLIQVGTEAF
TRBV9	.	TRBJ2-7	ASSVALGYEQY
TRBV4-2	once	TRBJ1-1	ASSQFGRGFTEAF
TRBV5-1	.	TRBJ1-2	ASSLGENNYGYT
TRBV19	.	TRBJ1-2	ASSWRDQGYT